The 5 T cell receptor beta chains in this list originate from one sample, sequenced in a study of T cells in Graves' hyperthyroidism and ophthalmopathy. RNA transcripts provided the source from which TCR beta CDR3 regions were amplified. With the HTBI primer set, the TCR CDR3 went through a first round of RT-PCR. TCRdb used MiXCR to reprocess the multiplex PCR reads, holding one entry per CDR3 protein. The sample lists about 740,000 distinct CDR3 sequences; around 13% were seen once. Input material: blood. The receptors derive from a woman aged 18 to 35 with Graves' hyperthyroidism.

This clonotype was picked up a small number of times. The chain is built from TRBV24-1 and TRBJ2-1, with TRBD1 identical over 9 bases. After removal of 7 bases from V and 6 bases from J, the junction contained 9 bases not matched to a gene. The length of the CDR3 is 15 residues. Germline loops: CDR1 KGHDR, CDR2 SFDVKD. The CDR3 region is CATSKRTGVRNEQFF. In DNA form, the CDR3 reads TGTGCCACCAGCAAACGGACAGGGGTGCGCAATGAGCAGTTCTTC.

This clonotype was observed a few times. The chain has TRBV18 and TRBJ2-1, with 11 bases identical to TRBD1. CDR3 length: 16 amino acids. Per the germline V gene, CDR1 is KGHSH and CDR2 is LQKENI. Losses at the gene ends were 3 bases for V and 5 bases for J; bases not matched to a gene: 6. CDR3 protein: CASSPDRGRINNEQFF. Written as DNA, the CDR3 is TGTGCCAGCTCACCGGACAGGGGGCGCATCAACAATGAGCAGTTCTTC.

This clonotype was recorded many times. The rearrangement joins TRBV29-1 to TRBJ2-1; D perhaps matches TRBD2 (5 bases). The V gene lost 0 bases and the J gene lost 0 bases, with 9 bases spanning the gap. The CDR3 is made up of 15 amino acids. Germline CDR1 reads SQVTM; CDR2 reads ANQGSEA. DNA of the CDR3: TGCAGCGTTGAAGATCGGAGGAGCTCCTACAATGAGCAGTTCTTC. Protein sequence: CSVEDRRSSYNEQFF.

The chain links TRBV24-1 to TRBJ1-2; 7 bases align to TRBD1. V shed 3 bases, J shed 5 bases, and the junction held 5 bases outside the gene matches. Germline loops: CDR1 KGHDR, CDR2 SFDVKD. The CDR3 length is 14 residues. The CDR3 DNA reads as TGTGCCACCAGTGATCGGACAGGTAGTTATGGCTACACCTTC. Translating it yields CATSDRTGSYGYTF.

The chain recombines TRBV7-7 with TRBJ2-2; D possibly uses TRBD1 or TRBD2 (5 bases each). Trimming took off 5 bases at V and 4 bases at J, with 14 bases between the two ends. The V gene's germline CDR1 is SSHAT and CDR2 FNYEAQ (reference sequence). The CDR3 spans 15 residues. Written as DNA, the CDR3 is TGTGCCAGCAGCCCCGGGGCCGAGAGCACCGGGGAGCTGTTTTTT. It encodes CASSPGAESTGELFF.